The following is a T cell receptor beta chain sequence with its context. The CDR3 has 14 amino acids. Trimming stripped 2 bases from V and 4 bases from J, with 12 bases between. The germline V gene encodes CDR1 ENHRY and CDR2 SYGVKD. This record belongs to a study of siplizumab effects on memory and regulatory T cells. Sequencing used immunoSEQ multiplex PCR; TCRdb keeps in-frame clones, though not all of them. Here the sample spans about 100,000 clones, around nine tenths being singletons. This chain links TRBV10-3 with TRBJ2-7, with unresolved D. The sequence was collected from a human donor in good health. The sequenced sample was non-Treg CD4+ T cells sorted from blood. The CDR3 loop is CAISEPRTVYEQYF. The CDR3 nucleotides are TGTGCCATCAGTGAGCCCCGGACCGTATACGAGCAGTACTTC.